This T cell receptor beta chain is from a study of tumor T cells in aggressive B-cell lymphoma. Measured with immunoSEQ multiplex PCR; TCRdb has only the in-frame clones, and not every one. The sample contains fewer than 2,000 clones, 93% of which appear only once. Sequencing was performed on tumor tissue. The receptor was isolated from an adult with diffuse large B cell lymphoma.

Here the CDR3 reads CASSSTSGEQFF. In DNA form, the CDR3 reads TGCGCCAGCAGCTCGACTAGCGGTGAGCAGTTCTTC. This sequence joins TRBV4-1 and TRBJ2-1, with 9 positions matching TRBD2. The CDR3 is 12 amino acids. From germline, CDR1 is MGHRA and CDR2 YSYEKL. V dropped 5 bases and J dropped 9; count of bases not matched to a gene: 2.